Following are 15 T cell receptor beta chains from one sample sequenced in a study of cytomegalovirus exposure and HLA in healthy donors. Here immunoSEQ multiplex PCR was the method, and the copy in TCRdb shows in-frame clones only, minus some. The sample lists roughly 190,000 clones; about 89% were seen once. Sequences were obtained from PBMCs. Receptors originate from a man between 25 and 39 years old in good health and CMV-seropositive.

The gene calls are TRBV28 and TRBJ1-5; D is undetermined. Germline CDR1 is MDHEN and CDR2 is SYDVKM. With 2 bases removed from V and 3 bases from J, the gap between germline ends came to 8 bases. This CDR3 contains 14 residues. CDR3 coding DNA: TGTGCCAGCAGTTTAAACCCTTCCAATCAGCCCCAGCATTTT. Its translation: CASSLNPSNQPQHF.

V gene TRBV13 combines with J gene TRBJ2-7; D possibly uses TRBD1 or TRBD2 (6 bases each). The length of the CDR3 is 17 residues. The V gene lost 2 bases and the J gene lost 2 bases, with 19 bases spanning the gap. Germline assignment: CDR1 PRHDT and CDR2 FYEKMQ (reference sequence). The CDR3 DNA reads as TGTGCCAGCAGCTTATTGCCCGTAGGGGGGCGAACCTACGAGCAGTACTTC. This gives the protein CASSLLPVGGRTYEQYF.

V usage is TRBV2 and J usage is TRBJ1-5; a possible D gene is TRBD1 (5 bases). Germline CDR1 is SNHLY and CDR2 is FYNNEI. The length of the CDR3 is 17 residues. V was cut by 3 bases and J by 4 bases, with 19 bases left in between. The CDR3 sequence is CASSEGLGLKENQPQHF. The CDR3 DNA reads as TGTGCCAGCAGTGAGGGGCTTGGACTGAAGGAAAATCAGCCCCAGCATTTT. The full variable domain, its missing parts supplied by reference TRBV2 and TRBJ1-5, is EPEVTQTPSHQVTQMGQEVILRCVPISNHLYFYWYRQILGQKVEFLVSFYNNEISEKSEIFDDQFSVERPDGSNFTLKIRSTKLEDSAMYFCASSEGLGLKENQPQHFGDGTRLSIL.

This rearrangement joins TRBV11-2 to TRBJ2-2, with a possible D match to TRBD1 (6 bases). V lost 2 bases and J 5 bases, leaving 12 bases between the germline ends. The CDR3 is 15 residues long. Per the germline V gene, CDR1 is SGHAT and CDR2 is FQNNGV. CDR3 in amino acids: CASSLLGAPTGELFF. The CDR3 nucleotides read TGTGCCAGCAGCTTATTGGGGGCCCCTACCGGGGAGCTGTTTTTT.

The V gene is TRBV9, the J gene TRBJ2-2; a weak D match, TRBD2 (7 bases). The CDR3 totals 15 residues. The V end was cut by 6 bases, the J end by 1 base, with 13 bases between. Germline V gives CDR1 SGDLS, CDR2 YYNGEE. The CDR3 here is CASTPGGGNTGELFF. Written as DNA, the CDR3 is TGTGCCAGCACCCCGGGGGGCGGGAACACCGGGGAGCTGTTTTTT.

V and J are TRBV27 and TRBJ1-2, with D possibly matching TRBD1 (5 bases). Trimming left V 6 bases short and J 6 bases short, with 14 bases between. The germline V gene has CDR1 MNHEY and CDR2 SMNVEV (reference sequence). CDR3 length: 13 amino acids. The CDR3 nucleotides are TGTGCCAGCAGGTTGGGGCCTCTCAATGGCTACACCTTC. Translation gives CASRLGPLNGYTF.

The rearrangement uses TRBV28 and TRBJ2-1, with 11 nucleotides matching TRBD2. CDR1 is MDHEN, CDR2 SYDVKM, per germline. Losses at the gene ends were 4 bases for V and 5 bases for J; bases not matched to a gene: 10. The CDR3 is 17 residues long. CDR3 DNA sequence: TGTGCCAGCAGTTCATTACCGGGACTAGCGGCCCACAATGAGCAGTTCTTC. It translates to CASSSLPGLAAHNEQFF.

The chain couples TRBV27 to TRBJ2-1, with D possibly TRBD1 on 5 matching bases. The CDR3 extends over 15 amino acids. Germline loops: CDR1 MNHEY, CDR2 SMNVEV (reference sequence). The germline V and J ends were trimmed by 2 bases and 9 bases, with 17 bases remaining between them. The chain's CDR3 is CASSLTQGLGGEQFF. The CDR3 DNA is TGTGCCAGCAGTTTAACTCAGGGTTTAGGTGGTGAGCAGTTCTTC.

The chain carries TRBV7-8 and TRBJ2-5; D may be TRBD1 (5 bases). This CDR3 is built from 14 residues. CDR1 is SGHVS, CDR2 FQNEAQ, per germline. Between the trimmed V and J ends, which lost 5 bases and 5 bases, there was a span of 15 bases. CDR3 in amino acids: CASSVSRGRETQYF. The CDR3, as DNA: TGTGCCAGCAGCGTTAGTAGGGGTAGGGAGACCCAGTACTTC.

This clone has only a few counts. The chain is built from TRBV4-1 and TRBJ1-1, with D possibly TRBD1 on 5 matching bases. Trimming took 3 bases from V and 1 from J, leaving 12 bases between them. Germline values: CDR1 MGHRA, CDR2 YSYEKL. The CDR3 is 15 residues long. Here the CDR3 DNA reads TGCGCCAGCAGCCAGGGACCGTCATCGAACACTGAAGCTTTCTTT. Its protein is CASSQGPSSNTEAFF.

V usage is TRBV21-1 and J usage is TRBJ2-7; the table's D call, TRBD1, was not checked against the DNA. TRBV21-1 is flagged as a pseudogene. The CDR3 sequence is 15 residues long. This CDR3 reads CASSKADRVEHEQYF. DNA for the CDR3: TGTGCCAGCAGCAAAGCTGACAGGGTAGAGCACGAGCAGTACTTC.

The chain joins TRBV19 to TRBJ2-1; 10 nucleotides align to TRBD2. This CDR3 region has 18 residues. J was trimmed by 4 bases and V by 2 bases; bases with no gene match: 11. Germline CDR1 is LNHDA and CDR2 is SQIVND (reference sequence). CDR3 sequence (DNA): TGTGCCAGTAGTATACGGACGAGCGGGAGGGAGGGATACAATGAGCAGTTCTTC. It codes for CASSIRTSGREGYNEQFF.

The rearrangement uses TRBV6-6 and TRBJ2-7; 7 bases align to TRBD1. The CDR3 spans 13 residues. The J segment lost 3 bases and the V segment lost 4 bases, leaving 3 bases of the junction unmatched. Germline-derived CDR1 and CDR2 are MNHNY and SVGAGI (reference sequence). This CDR3 is CASSSGTVYEQYF. The CDR3 DNA sequence: TGTGCCAGCAGTTCCGGGACAGTCTACGAGCAGTACTTC.

This clone has only one observation. The gene calls are TRBV11-2 and TRBJ2-5; D uncertain. This CDR3 is 14 amino acids long. Per germline, CDR1 SGHAT and CDR2 FQNNGV. Trimming cost V 5 bases and J 7 bases, with 17 bases left between them. CDR3 residues: CASSPDGRLGTQYF. The CDR3 DNA reads as TGTGCCAGCAGCCCGGACGGACGGTTGGGGACCCAGTACTTC.

The genes are TRBV30 and TRBJ1-1; TRBD1 aligns across 7 bases. This CDR3 has 13 amino acids. Per the germline V gene, CDR1 is GTSNPN and CDR2 is SVGIG (reference sequence). V shed 4 bases and J 4 bases; nucleotides not matched to a gene: 6. The CDR3: CAWNPRGGTEAFF. Here the CDR3 DNA reads TGTGCCTGGAATCCCAGGGGGGGCACTGAAGCTTTCTTT.